A single sample gave rise to the 4 T cell receptor beta chains below, sequenced in a study of OX40 agonist ivuxolimab in advanced cancers. The repertoire was sequenced with immunoSEQ multiplex PCR; TCRdb's copy has only in-frame clones and lacks some. The sample holds fewer than 70,000 clones, approximately 90% seen once. The sequencing here drew on CD4+ or CD8+ T cells sorted from blood, taken in a trial of the OX40 agonist ivuxolimab. Source of these receptors: an adult with an advanced solid tumor such as melanoma, head and neck, liver or kidney cancer.

The V call is TRBV19, the J call TRBJ2-7; TRBD1 aligns across 9 bases. CDR3 length: 13 residues. The V and J ends lost 5 bases and 5 bases, in that order; junction bases with no gene match: 4. Looked up from germline, CDR1 is LNHDA and CDR2 is SQIVND (reference sequence). Here the CDR3 DNA reads TGTGCCAGTAGTCAGGGACAGGGTGACGAGCAGTACTTC. Translation: CASSQGQGDEQYF.

CDR3 coding DNA: TGCGCCAGCAGCCAAGATTATAGGGGCTACGAGCAGTACTTC. Protein product: CASSQDYRGYEQYF. V usage is TRBV4-1 and J usage is TRBJ2-7; D is perhaps TRBD1 (5 bases). CDR3 length: 14 residues. CDR1 and CDR2 (germline): MGHRA, YSYEKL. The ends were cut back, 0 bases at V and 3 bases at J, with 9 bases in the middle.

This clone was observed a single time. This sequence joins TRBV9 and TRBJ2-5, with D unclear. Germline CDR1 SGDLS, CDR2 YYNGEE. The CDR3 spans 15 residues. Trimming stripped 0 bases from V and 0 bases from J, with 9 bases between. The CDR3 DNA sequence: TGTGCCAGCAGCGTAGCCTACCAGGACCAAGAGACCCAGTACTTC. This encodes CASSVAYQDQETQYF.

This clone has only a few counts. The CDR3 reads CSVEAPGEQFF. The CDR3 nucleotides read TGCAGCGTTGAGGCCCCGGGAGAGCAGTTCTTC. V gene TRBV29-1 combines with J gene TRBJ2-1, with a tentative D call TRBD2 (5 bases). The germline gives CDR1 SQVTM, CDR2 ANQGSEA. V gave up 3 bases and J gave up 10 bases, with 10 bases separating them. This CDR3 comprises 11 residues.